This T cell receptor beta chain derives from a study of blood T cell repertoires in COVID-19. Study overall: Some COVID-19 samples were acute and others convalescent; all came from the United States, Italy and Spain. PBMCs, B-cell-depleted T cells, or T cells provided the cDNA or gDNA that made up the material.

Losses at the gene ends were 3 bases for V and 6 bases for J; bases not matched to a gene: 6. This CDR3 region has 15 residues. The germline V gene encodes CDR1 LGHNA and CDR2 YNFKEQ. As handled by the study authors: Nucleated cell counts were estimated from reference gene primer amplification. Sequencing used immunoSEQ multiplex PCR; TCRdb keeps in-frame clones, though not all of them. V and J calls plus clone size are reproduced from that table; the DNA served to infer D and trimming. The table includes 95,000 to 110,000 clones, around 89% detected once. The sequenced material came from peripheral blood. This chain links TRBV4-2 with TRBJ1-4, with TRBD1 matching over 8 bases. This TCR came from a woman in her sixties or seventies with acute or convalescent COVID-19. For the CDR3, the DNA is TGTGCCAGCAGCCAGGACACAGGGGGTTATGAAAAACTGTTTTTT. Amino acid sequence: CASSQDTGGYEKLFF.